This TCR beta chain emerged from a study of T cell responses to AZD1222 COVID-19 vaccine. Points from the study as a whole: Once two AZD1222 doses were given, Spike-specific TCR breadth and depth went up. It was only after the peak T cell response that any repertoires were sampled.

CDR1 and CDR2 (germline): GTSNPN, SVGIG (reference sequence). The V end was cut by 5 bases, the J end by 5 bases, with 12 bases between. This CDR3 comprises 13 residues. Notes on this clone: What it binds is unknown.

Assay: immunoSEQ multiplex PCR; the TCRdb copy retains only in-frame clones and omits some. The sample comprises tens of thousands of clones, roughly 90% of which are singletons, and over 1.2% rests with the top ten. This material consisted of peripheral blood, taken 28 days after the second AZD1222 dose. This chain uses TRBV30 with TRBJ1-4, with D hard to call. The clonotype comes from an adult who received the AZD1222 COVID-19 vaccine. The CDR3 bases are TGTGCCTGGCAGACCTCAGTCAATGAAAAACTGTTTTTT. This sequence encodes CAWQTSVNEKLFF.